This T cell receptor (beta chain) is from a study of control samples from healthy donors and cancer patients. Generated by immunoSEQ multiplex PCR, the TCRdb table keeps only in-frame clones and is missing some. The sample shows over 65,000 clones, less than 90% of them seen only once. In germline, CDR1 is SNHLY, CDR2 FYNNEI. V lost 7 bases and J lost 3, with 9 bases in between. The CDR3 totals 12 residues. V usage is TRBV2 and J usage is TRBJ1-1; no definite D call. Input material: PBMCs. The TCR comes from a woman aged 45 to 65 with colorectal cancer. The CDR3 protein is CASTLTHTEAFF. CDR3 bases: TGTGCCAGCACTTTGACGCACACTGAAGCTTTCTTT.